This TCR beta chain was identified in a study of tumor-infiltrating lymphocytes in primary liver carcinoma. Worth noting for this clonotype: Its antigen is undetermined. At one end, the junction sequence differs from germline, possibly due to a read error.

Study-wide results and caveats: Appearing in all five tumor regions was true of only about 7.5-24% of top clones.

A constant-region primer served to make TCR beta cDNA from roughly 540 ng total RNA. Three nested multiplex PCR rounds, a slightly modified ARM-PCR method, built the TCR beta libraries. Rounds one and two of PCR, each of roughly 11 cycles, were primed with TRBV1-TRBV30 forward primers and a C-beta reverse primer. TCRdb analysed the multiplex PCR reads with MiXCR anew, one entry per CDR3 protein. The repertoire has 100,000 to 150,000 distinct CDR3 sequences, 64% of them found once; the top ten carry about 8%. Germline loops: CDR1 SGHNT, CDR2 YENEEA. The CDR3 length is 12 residues. The tissue used was unsorted bulk material of about 17-33 mg. RNA and DNA were co-extracted from it with the AllPrep DNA/RNA mini kit. With chronic HBV infection, the patients were also treatment-naive. There were five separate regions sampled from each tumor.

The sequencing input was liver tumor tissue from sampling region 3. Subset: tumor region T3, left-lateral pole. The receptor comes from a woman aged 60-75 years with primary liver carcinoma and hepatitis B virus infection. The chain is built from TRBV11-3 and TRBJ2-7; D might be TRBD1 (5 bases). The CDR3 DNA reads as TGTGCCAGCAGCGCCACAGGCTACGAGCAGTATTTC. As protein: CASSATGYEQYF.